Presented here are 3 T cell receptor beta chains from one specimen sequenced in a study of T-cell reconstitution after alpha-beta-depleted transplantation in children. This sample's TCRbeta library carried unique molecular identifier barcodes. TCRdb reanalysed the PCR reads using MiXCR and keeps one entry per CDR3 protein. Here the sample spans about 900,000 distinct CDR3 sequences, about 29% being singletons. Material: PBMCs, mostly from graft donor cells, obtained 360 days after TCRalphabeta/CD19-depleted stem cell transplant. The receptors stem from a boy in the first two years of life who had a stem cell transplant for SCID, so the T cells may come from the graft donor.

This clonotype has at least ten counts. The chain is built from TRBV6-5 and TRBJ2-1; D gene unclear. The germline V gene has CDR1 MNHEY and CDR2 SVGAGI. The CDR3 sequence is 16 residues long. Trimming removed 0 bases at V and 0 bases at J, with 9 bases between. As DNA, the CDR3 is TGTGCCAGCAGTTACTCGGCGACAACCTCCTACAATGAGCAGTTCTTC. Its translation is CASSYSATTSYNEQFF.

V gene TRBV20-1 combines with J gene TRBJ2-1; TRBD1 agrees at 10 bases. This CDR3 spans 14 amino acids. CDR1 DFQATT and CDR2 SNEGSKA come from the germline V gene (reference sequence). V lost 6 bases and J lost 8; bases outside the gene matches: 10. Here the CDR3 reads CSATDRGRGDEQFF. Here the CDR3 DNA reads TGCAGTGCCACAGACAGGGGGCGCGGCGATGAGCAGTTCTTC.

A few counts support this clonotype. The rearrangement links TRBV20-1 to TRBJ2-7; weak D call: TRBD1 (6 bases). Trimming took off 1 base at V and 6 bases at J, with 10 bases between the two ends. The CDR3 has 12 amino acids. Germline assignment: CDR1 DFQATT and CDR2 SNEGSKA (reference sequence). CDR3 protein: CSARAGVIEQYF. The CDR3 bases are TGCAGTGCTAGAGCAGGGGTAATCGAGCAGTACTTC.